The 29 T cell receptor beta chains listed next were all sequenced from one sample in a study of T cells in Graves' hyperthyroidism and ophthalmopathy. Amplified regions were TCR beta CDR3 sequences from RNA transcripts. RT-PCR in the first round (using the HTBI primer set) targeted the TCR CDR3. TCRdb analysed the multiplex PCR reads with MiXCR anew, one entry per CDR3 protein. The sample holds 95,000 to 110,000 distinct CDR3 sequences, approximately 15% seen once. Sequences were obtained from blood. The receptors were sampled from a woman between 50 and 59 years old with Graves' hyperthyroidism.

This clonotype was seen more than once but under ten times. The chain joins TRBV20-1 to TRBJ2-7; D is undetermined. The CDR3 is 14 residues long. The V end lost 3 bases, the J end lost 0 bases, and 12 bases lay between the germline ends. The germline V gene encodes CDR1 DFQATT and CDR2 SNEGSKA (reference sequence). Here the CDR3 DNA reads TGCAGTGCTAGCCCCGGGTCCCTCTCCTACGAGCAGTACGTC. It encodes CSASPGSLSYEQYV.

There are many counts of this clonotype. The V and J genes are TRBV6-1 and TRBJ2-1; D might be TRBD2 (6 bases). The germline V gene has CDR1 MNHNS and CDR2 SASEGT. CDR3 length: 14 residues. V lost 5 bases and J 6 bases, leaving 14 bases between the germline ends. This CDR3 reads CASSREVSVNEQFF. In nucleotides, the CDR3 is TGTGCCAGCAGTAGGGAGGTGTCTGTCAATGAGCAGTTCTTC.

This clonotype was counted at least ten times. This chain links TRBV18 with TRBJ2-4; 9 bases line up with TRBD1. This CDR3 comprises 17 residues. V shed 3 bases and J 1 base; nucleotides not matched to a gene: 7. Germline assignment: CDR1 KGHSH and CDR2 LQKENI. The CDR3 sequence: CASSPGQGILAKNIQYF. In DNA form, the CDR3 reads TGTGCCAGCTCACCCGGACAGGGGATTTTGGCCAAAAACATTCAGTACTTC.

This clonotype was detected ten times or more. The V call is TRBV11-3, the J call TRBJ2-1, with D perhaps TRBD2 (6 bases). The CDR3 extends over 14 amino acids. The germline V gene has CDR1 SGHNT and CDR2 YENEEA. The V gene lost 5 bases and the J gene lost 7 bases, with 15 bases spanning the gap. The CDR3 nucleotides read TGTGCCAGCAGCCGTGGGACTGGCAGGAATGAGCAGTTCTTC. The encoded protein is CASSRGTGRNEQFF.

This clonotype has ten or more counts. The genes are TRBV11-2 and TRBJ2-2; D may be TRBD2 (6 bases). Looked up from germline, CDR1 is SGHAT and CDR2 is FQNNGV. Trimming left V 7 bases short and J 0 bases short, with 18 bases between. The CDR3 extends over 17 amino acids. The CDR3 region is CASNFDAGSANTGELFF. The DNA for the CDR3 is TGTGCCAGCAACTTCGATGCCGGGAGCGCGAACACCGGGGAGCTGTTTTTT.

This clonotype occurred many times. The chain is built from TRBV7-9 and TRBJ2-1, with 11 bases fitting TRBD2. Germline CDR1 is SEHNR and CDR2 is FQNEAQ (reference sequence). There are 15 residues in the CDR3. Unmatched junction bases numbered 8, after V lost 5 bases and J lost 8 bases. Here the CDR3 DNA reads TGTGCCAGCAGCGCATCTAGCGGGAGGATAGATGAGCAGTTCTTC. Translated: CASSASSGRIDEQFF.

This clonotype was recorded many times. The genes are TRBV4-1 and TRBJ2-5, with D tentatively TRBD2 (6 bases). Germline V lookup: CDR1 MGHRA, CDR2 YSYEKL. The V end was cut by 4 bases, the J end by 8 bases, with 17 bases between. CDR3 size: 14 residues. The CDR3 sequence is CASSRGVRDFTQYF. CDR3 DNA sequence: TGCGCCAGCAGCCGGGGGGTCCGGGACTTTACCCAGTACTTC.

This clonotype was detected ten times or more. The rearrangement links TRBV6-1 to TRBJ1-5; TRBD1 aligns across 8 bases. The V segment lost 7 bases and the J segment 4 bases; nucleotides outside the gene matches: 9. The CDR3 sequence is 15 residues long. CDR1 is MNHNS, CDR2 SASEGT, per germline. The CDR3 DNA reads TGTGCCAGCACCTCCGGGACAGGCCGAAATCAGCCCCAGCATTTT. Translation: CASTSGTGRNQPQHF.

A remark on this clonotype: This sequence may be a read error, since a much larger clone differs from it by one base. The chain combines TRBV14 with TRBJ2-7, with D tentatively TRBD1 (6 bases). V shed 2 bases and J shed 3 bases, with 14 bases lying between them. Germline V lookup: CDR1 SGHDN, CDR2 FVKESK. This CDR3 is 15 amino acids long. The CDR3 loop reads CASSQMGALLYEQYV. CDR3 sequence (DNA): TGTGCCAGCAGCCAAATGGGGGCGCTTCTCTACGAGCAGTACGTC.

Ten or more counts support this clonotype. The V and J genes are TRBV6-5 and TRBJ1-5, with D maybe TRBD1 (5 bases). The CDR3 totals 13 residues. Per germline, CDR1 MNHEY and CDR2 SVGAGI. With 2 bases removed from V and 5 bases from J, the gap between germline ends came to 7 bases. For the CDR3, the DNA is TGTGCCAGCAGTTACAGGGACGATCAGCCCCAGCATTTT. This translates into CASSYRDDQPQHF.

This clonotype was detected ten times or more. This sequence joins TRBV6-2 or TRBV6-3 and TRBJ2-2; 13 nucleotides align to TRBD2. Germline V lookup: CDR1 MNHEY, CDR2 SVGEGT. The CDR3 is 18 amino acids. V lost 6 bases and J lost 4; bases outside the gene matches: 11. The chain's CDR3 is CASSPLAGGPLGTGELFF. The CDR3 bases are TGTGCCAGCAGCCCACTAGCGGGAGGGCCTCTGGGCACCGGGGAGCTGTTTTTT.

At least ten counts were recorded for this clonotype. One junction end does not reproduce the germline sequence, and a read error may be involved. V gene TRBV28 combines with J gene TRBJ2-3, with D hard to call. This CDR3 has 13 residues. CDR1 is MDHEN, CDR2 SYDVKM, per germline. CDR3 sequence: CVSSLSPPDTQYF. Here the CDR3 DNA reads TGTGTCAGCAGCCTATCCCCCCCAGATACGCAGTATTTT.

This clonotype was picked up many times. The chain recombines TRBV2 with TRBJ1-4, with 8 nucleotides matching TRBD1. V was clipped by 8 bases and J by 5 bases; unmatched bases: 4. CDR3 size: 13 residues. Germline assignment: CDR1 SNHLY and CDR2 FYNNEI. CDR3 nucleotides: TGTGCCAGCGCCGGGACAGGAAATGAAAAACTGTTTTTT. Encoded protein: CASAGTGNEKLFF.

This clonotype has at least ten counts. The J gene is TRBJ1-3, the V gene TRBV18; D remains ambiguous. CDR3 length: 15 residues. V was trimmed by 6 bases and J by 1 base, leaving 13 bases between them. The V gene's germline CDR1 is KGHSH and CDR2 LQKENI. DNA of the CDR3: TGTGCCAGCTCCTTTGTGGCCGTATCTGGAAACACCATATATTTT. It encodes CASSFVAVSGNTIYF.

Regarding this clonotype: This could be a read error, since a much larger clone is one nucleotide away. V and J are TRBV11-2 and TRBJ2-5; no clear D gene. The CDR3 spans 14 residues. The germline CDR1 and CDR2 sequences are SGHAT and FQNNGV. V was clipped by 5 bases and J by 5 bases, with 15 bases between them. The CDR3 DNA is TGTGCCAGCAGCCTAGTCGGGCGCCCGGAGACCCAGTACTTC. As protein: CASSLVGRPETQYF.

This clonotype was counted at least ten times. CDR3 protein: CASSLGQGSTGELFF. In nucleotides, the CDR3 is TGTGCCAGCAGTTTAGGACAGGGAAGCACCGGGGAGCTGTTTTTT. The genes are TRBV28 and TRBJ2-2; 8 bases match TRBD1. The V gene end was trimmed by 2 bases and the J gene end by 4 bases; junction bases not matched to a gene: 3. Germline loops: CDR1 MDHEN, CDR2 SYDVKM. The CDR3 covers 15 residues.

This clonotype was observed many times. V gene TRBV30 combines with J gene TRBJ1-2, with a possible D match to TRBD1 (5 bases). Trimming removed 0 bases from V and 2 bases from J, with 10 bases in between. The CDR3 loop spans 14 amino acids. Germline CDR1 is GTSNPN and CDR2 is SVGIG (reference sequence). The CDR3 loop is CAWSVLGGNYGYTF. The CDR3 DNA reads TGTGCCTGGAGTGTACTCGGGGGGAACTATGGCTACACCTTC.

The genes are TRBV28 and TRBJ1-2; TRBD1 aligns across 9 bases. V was pared by 8 bases and J by 0 bases, with 13 bases of the junction left unmatched. CDR1 and CDR2 from the germline V gene are MDHEN and SYDVKM. The CDR3 is made up of 17 amino acids. The CDR3 is CASLGAGTGITNYGYTF. DNA of the CDR3: TGTGCCAGCCTAGGGGCCGGGACAGGGATAACTAACTATGGCTACACCTTC.

Here the CDR3 reads CASSTSSYEQYF. The CDR3 bases are TGTGCCAGCAGTACAAGCTCCTACGAGCAGTACTTC. The genes are TRBV6-1 and TRBJ2-7; D is unresolved. Per germline, CDR1 MNHNS and CDR2 SASEGT. The CDR3 contains 12 residues. Trimming pared 5 bases from V and 0 bases from J, leaving 5 bases between.

The table lists this clonotype with many counts. The CDR3 loop is CASSPGSLGRELLPSFSYNEQFF. The CDR3 nucleotides read TGTGCCAGCAGCCCAGGATCTTTGGGGCGGGAGCTATTACCTTCGTTCTCCTACAATGAGCAGTTCTTC. J is TRBJ2-1 and V is TRBV5-5, with TRBD2 identical over 7 bases. Unmatched junction bases numbered 28, after V lost 4 bases and J lost 0 bases. Germline CDR1 SGHKS, CDR2 YYEKEE (reference sequence). The CDR3 loop spans 23 amino acids.

This clonotype was detected many times. J is TRBJ1-1 and V is TRBV29-1, with unresolved D. Germline CDR1 reads SQVTM; CDR2 reads ANQGSEA. The CDR3 totals 13 residues. V was cut by 8 bases and J by 1 base, with 14 bases left in between. The CDR3 DNA follows: TGCAGCATCCGTGGGTCAGGGAACACTGAAGCTTTCTTT. Translation gives CSIRGSGNTEAFF. The full variable domain, in which reference TRBV29-1 and TRBJ1-1 provide the parts outside the CDR3, is SAVISQKPSRDICQRGTSLTIQCQVDSQVTMMFWYRQQPGQSLTLIATANQGSEATYESGFVIDKFPISRPNLTFSTLTVSNMSPEDSSIYLCSIRGSGNTEAFFGQGTRLTVV.

This clonotype was observed a few times. The chain recombines TRBV6-5 with TRBJ2-7; D ambiguous. The V and J ends lost 0 bases and 4 bases respectively, with 7 bases between them. CDR3 length equals 13 residues. CDR1 MNHEY and CDR2 SVGAGI come from the germline V gene. The CDR3 coding sequence is TGTGCCAGCAGTTACTCGATGGGTTACGAGCAGTACGTC. Translating it yields CASSYSMGYEQYV.

This clonotype showed up many times. The chain has TRBV18 and TRBJ2-1; the D is unclear. This CDR3 is 15 amino acids long. The ends were cut back, 6 bases at V and 2 bases at J, with 14 bases in the middle. Germline CDR1 reads KGHSH; CDR2 reads LQKENI. In DNA, the CDR3 is TGTGCCAGCTCCCATCTCCAACCCCCCTACAATGAGCAGTTCTTC. This sequence encodes CASSHLQPPYNEQFF.

This clonotype showed up many times. The chain links TRBV10-3 to TRBJ2-4, with D perhaps TRBD1 (5 bases). The CDR3 covers 13 residues. CDR1 is ENHRY and CDR2 is SYGVKD in the germline V gene. Deletions cut 4 bases from V and 3 bases from J, with 7 bases between. CDR3 DNA sequence: TGTGCCATCAGTGTAGACAGCAAAAACATTCAGTACTTC. It translates to CAISVDSKNIQYF.

This rearrangement joins TRBV11-2 to TRBJ2-7, with TRBD1 as a possible D gene (6 bases). The CDR3 loop spans 15 amino acids. The V gene's germline CDR1 is SGHAT and CDR2 FQNNGV. The V end was cut by 5 bases, the J end by 2 bases, with 16 bases between. CDR3 bases: TGTGCCAGCAGCCCAGACACAGGGTTCCCCTACGAGCAGTACTTC. Protein product: CASSPDTGFPYEQYF.

This clonotype occurred many times. The chain joins TRBV20-1 to TRBJ2-3, with TRBD2 as a possible D gene (5 bases). Trimming left V 7 bases short and J 1 base short, with 15 bases between. Germline assignment: CDR1 DFQATT and CDR2 SNEGSKA (reference sequence). CDR3 size: 14 residues. The CDR3 region has the DNA TGCAGTGGTCGGCCGGCGGGTGGCACAGATACGCAGTATTTT. Its protein is CSGRPAGGTDTQYF.

This clonotype occurred many times. The V and J genes are TRBV11-2 and TRBJ2-7, with 7 bases that match TRBD2. Trimming at V came to 1 base and at J to 2 bases, leaving 2 bases not matched to a gene. CDR1 is SGHAT, CDR2 FQNNGV, per germline. This CDR3 is 14 amino acids long. Written as DNA, the CDR3 is TGTGCCAGCAGCTTAGCGGGAGGTCCCTACGAGCAGTACGTC. Its protein is CASSLAGGPYEQYV.

V usage is TRBV18 and J usage is TRBJ2-7; 10 nucleotides match TRBD1. This CDR3 is built from 15 residues. CDR1 and CDR2 from the germline V gene are KGHSH and LQKENI. The trim removed 5 bases at V and 1 base at J, leaving 5 bases unmatched. For the CDR3, the DNA is TGTGCCAGCTCAATCCGGGACAGGGGATCCTACGAGCAGTACGTC. Encoded protein: CASSIRDRGSYEQYV.

This clonotype was counted many times. The chain couples TRBV25-1 to TRBJ1-5; tentative D call: TRBD1 (6 bases). Germline CDR1 MGHDK, CDR2 SYGVNS. The CDR3 length is 15 residues. The V gene lost 2 bases and the J gene lost 3 bases, with 11 bases spanning the gap. CDR3 loop: CASSEGGANNQPQHF. The CDR3 DNA reads TGTGCCAGCAGTGAAGGGGGCGCTAACAATCAGCCCCAGCATTTT.